This paragraph reports one TCR beta chain. Its antigen is as yet unknown. The sample comes from a study of response to subunit inactivated influenza vaccine. Study observations and caveats: With each seasonal influenza vaccination, the authors suggested, few new T cells are recruited.

TCRdb independently ran MiXCR on the RT-PCR reads; one entry per CDR3 protein. This sample has 500,000 to 600,000 distinct CDR3 sequences, with 10% to 15% found just once. The receptor comes from a man aged 45 to 65 who received an inactivated influenza vaccine. Material: PBMCs from blood, obtained more than 35 days after vaccination.

CDR3 in DNA: TGCGCCAGCAGCTTGGAACATAAGAACACTGAAGCTTTCTTT. As protein: CASSLEHKNTEAFF. The gene calls are TRBV5-1 and TRBJ1-1; D unclear. V was trimmed by 0 bases and J by 1 base, leaving 7 bases between them. This CDR3 region has 14 residues. Germline CDR1 is SGHRS and CDR2 is YFSETQ. The full variable domain, with the rest looked up from reference TRBV5-1 and TRBJ1-1, is KAGVTQTPRYLIKTRGQQVTLSCSPISGHRSVSWYQQTPGQGLQFLFEYFSETQRNKGNFPGRFSGRQFSNSRSEMNVSTLELGDSALYLCASSLEHKNTEAFFGQGTRLTVV.